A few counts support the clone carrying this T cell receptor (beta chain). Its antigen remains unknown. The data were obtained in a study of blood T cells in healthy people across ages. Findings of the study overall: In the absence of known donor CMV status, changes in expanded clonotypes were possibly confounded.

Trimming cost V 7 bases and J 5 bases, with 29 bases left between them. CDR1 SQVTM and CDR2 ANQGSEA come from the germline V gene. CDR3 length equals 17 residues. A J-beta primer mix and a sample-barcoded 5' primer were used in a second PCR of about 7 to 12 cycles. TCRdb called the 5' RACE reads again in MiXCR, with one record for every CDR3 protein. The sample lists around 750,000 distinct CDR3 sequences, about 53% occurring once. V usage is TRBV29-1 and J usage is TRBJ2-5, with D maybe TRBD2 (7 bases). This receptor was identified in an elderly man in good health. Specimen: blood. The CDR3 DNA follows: TGCAGCGCCAGGGGCGGCGATGGACTAGAGTTGCAGGAGACCCAGTACTTC. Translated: CSARGGDGLELQETQYF. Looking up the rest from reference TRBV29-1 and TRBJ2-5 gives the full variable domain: SAVISQKPSRDICQRGTSLTIQCQVDSQVTMMFWYRQQPGQSLTLIATANQGSEATYESGFVIDKFPISRPNLTFSTLTVSNMSPEDSSIYLCSARGGDGLELQETQYFGPGTRLLVL.